The rows below give T cell receptor beta chains drawn from one sample of a study of beta chain features in type 1 diabetes. Sequenced by immunoSEQ multiplex PCR; TCRdb stores in-frame clones only, minus some. The sample lists 350,000 or so clones; roughly a fifth were seen once. The sequenced sample consisted of naive CD4+ T cells from blood. Source of these receptors: a woman younger than 30 in good health. The CDR3 runs from the conserved cysteine through the conserved F or W. A D gene is named only where the DNA matches it firmly. Rows may omit the clone size; those that give it use once, few, many or a size class.

D gene	V gene	J gene	clone size	CDR3 DNA	CDR3 protein
TRBD2	TRBV7-2	TRBJ2-7	NA	TGTGCCAGCAGCGTTAGCGGGGCAGCCTACGAGCAGTACTTC	CASSVSGAAYEQYF
TRBD1	TRBV2	TRBJ1-5	few	TGTGCCAGCAGTGGTTTGGACAGGGGCCAGCCCCAGCATTTT	CASSGLDRGQPQHF
TRBD2	TRBV5-1	TRBJ2-3	NA	TGCGCCACCTCAACTAGCGGTTCGACAGATACGCAGTATTTT	CATSTSGSTDTQYF
NA	TRBV9	TRBJ1-2	few	TGTGCCAGCAGCGTAGAATCAGCTAACTATGGCTACACCTTC	CASSVESANYGYTF
NA	TRBV30	TRBJ1-2	NA	TGTGCCTGGATGGAGAATAACTATGGCTACACCTTC	CAWMENNYGYTF
NA	TRBV5-4	TRBJ2-7	few	TGTGCCAGCAGCTCCCCTTACGAGCAGTACTTC	CASSSPYEQYF
NA	TRBV9	TRBJ2-3	few	TGTGCCAGCAGCAGAGAGGGCACAGATACGCAGTATTTT	CASSREGTDTQYF
TRBD2	TRBV2	TRBJ2-3	NA	TGTGCCAGCAGTGAAGAGCGGGGCCGCACAGATACGCAGTATTTT	CASSEERGRTDTQYF
NA	TRBV18	TRBJ2-7	NA	TGTGCCAGCTCACTGACAGGTTCCTCCTACGAGCAGTACTTC	CASSLTGSSYEQYF
NA	TRBV25-1	TRBJ1-1	NA	TGTGCCAGCAGTGAATACAGGGCCCAGAACACTGAAGCTTTCTTT	CASSEYRAQNTEAFF
NA	TRBV2	TRBJ1-1	NA	TGTGCCAGCAGTCCCGACATGGGGAGCAGCGCTGAAGCTTTCTTT	CASSPDMGSSAEAFF
TRBD1	TRBV4-1	TRBJ2-7	NA	TGCGCCAGCAGCCAATCCTCCGGGACAGACTCCTACGAGCAGTACTTC	CASSQSSGTDSYEQYF
TRBD1	TRBV29-1	TRBJ2-1	NA	TGCAGCGCCGTCGGGGACAGGGCGTCCGGCTACAATGAGCAGTTCTTC	CSAVGDRASGYNEQFF
TRBD1	TRBV19	TRBJ1-5	NA	TGTGCCAGTAGTATCTGGTACCGGGACAGGGGTGGACAGCCCCAGCATTTT	CASSIWYRDRGGQPQHF
TRBD1	TRBV7-9	TRBJ2-7	NA	TGTGCCAGCAGCACGCCGGGACAGAATAACTACGAGCAGTACTTC	CASSTPGQNNYEQYF
TRBD1	TRBV7-9	TRBJ2-7	NA	TGTGCCAGCAGCTTAGGGCGGGACAGGGTGGTTGCTTACGAGCAGTACTTC	CASSLGRDRVVAYEQYF
NA	TRBV11-2	TRBJ2-5	few	TGTGCCAGCAGCTTAGGAGGGGGAGCCCCACAGAACTTC	CASSLGGGAPQNF
TRBD2	TRBV11-3	TRBJ2-3	NA	TGTGCCAGCAGCCCACGAGCTAGCGGGAGGACGACAGATACGCAGTATTTT	CASSPRASGRTTDTQYF
NA	TRBV4-1	TRBJ2-5	few	TGCGCCAGCAGTCCTGGGGGGATGGAGACCCAGTACTTC	CASSPGGMETQYF
TRBD1	TRBV13	TRBJ1-2	NA	TGTGCCAGCAGCCTCCGGGACAGCAACTATGGCTACACCTTC	CASSLRDSNYGYTF
TRBD1	TRBV7-9	TRBJ2-7	NA	TGTGCCACTATAGAAGGACAGGGATACGAGCAGTACTTC	CATIEGQGYEQYF
TRBD1	TRBV2	TRBJ2-7	few	TGTGCCAGTACAGGGGCATACGAGCAGTACTTC	CASTGAYEQYF
NA	TRBV5-1	TRBJ2-5	few	TGCGCCAGCAGCTTCTCTCAAGAGACCCAGTACTTC	CASSFSQETQYF
NA	TRBV11-2	TRBJ1-4	NA	TGTGCCAGCAGCCCCGGACTCGGAGGAATGTTTTTT	CASSPGLGGMFF
NA	TRBV5-6	TRBJ2-1	NA	TGTGCCAGCAGCCTGGTGGCGGACAGCTACAATGAGCAGTTCTTC	CASSLVADSYNEQFF
TRBD1	TRBV18	TRBJ1-2	NA	TGTGCCAGCTCACCACAGGGACAGGGTCTGGACTACACCTTC	CASSPQGQGLDYTF
NA	TRBV5-1	TRBJ2-4	few	TGCGCCAGCAGCTTGGCCGGACAGTTGGAGAACATTCAGTACTTC	CASSLAGQLENIQYF
TRBD2	TRBV7-8	TRBJ2-1	few	TGTGCCAGCAGCTGGTCTAAACGGGAGGGCGGTAATGAGCAGTTCTTC	CASSWSKREGGNEQFF
TRBD2	TRBV6-5	TRBJ2-5	NA	TGTGCCAGCAGTGAGGGACTAGGAGGAAACTTC	CASSEGLGGNF